Reported below is one T cell receptor (beta chain). Clones were sequenced by immunoSEQ multiplex PCR, and TCRdb holds only the in-frame ones, with some missing. The sample contains more than 400,000 clones, approximately 82% of which appear only once. The germline CDR1 and CDR2 sequences are SGHAT and FQNNGV. The J segment lost 5 bases and the V segment lost 4 bases, leaving 7 bases of the junction unmatched. The CDR3 spans 15 residues. This sample is part of a study of shared clonotypes between healthy human individuals. The rearrangement uses TRBV11-2 and TRBJ2-2; 7 bases match TRBD1. The sequencing input was PBMCs. The sequence was collected from a woman aged 40 to 50 in good health. Some clones in this sample may be carry-over from other donors' samples. The CDR3: CASSSHRGYTGELFF. The CDR3 nucleotides read TGTGCCAGCAGCTCCCACAGGGGTTATACCGGGGAGCTGTTTTTT.